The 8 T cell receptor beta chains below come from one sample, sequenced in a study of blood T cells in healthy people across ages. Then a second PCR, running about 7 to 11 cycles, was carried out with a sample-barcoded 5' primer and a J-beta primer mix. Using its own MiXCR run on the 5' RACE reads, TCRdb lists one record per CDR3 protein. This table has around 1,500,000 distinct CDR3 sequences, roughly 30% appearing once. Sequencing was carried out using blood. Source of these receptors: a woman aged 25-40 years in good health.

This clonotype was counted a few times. This chain's CDR3 is CASSPEGLASTDTQYF. CDR3 bases: TGCGCCAGCAGCCCCGAAGGCCTAGCGAGCACAGATACGCAGTATTTT. V usage is TRBV4-1 and J usage is TRBJ2-3; a possible D gene is TRBD2 (6 bases). V was clipped by 4 bases and J by 0 bases, with 14 bases between them. There are 16 residues in the CDR3. CDR1 is MGHRA and CDR2 is YSYEKL in the germline V gene.

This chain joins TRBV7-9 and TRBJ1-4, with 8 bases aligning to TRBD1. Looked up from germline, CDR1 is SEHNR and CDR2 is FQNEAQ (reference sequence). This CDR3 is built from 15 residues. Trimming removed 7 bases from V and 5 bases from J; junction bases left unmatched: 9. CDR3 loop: CASTPWGQVNEKLFF. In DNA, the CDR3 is TGTGCCAGCACCCCATGGGGACAGGTGAATGAAAAACTGTTTTTT.

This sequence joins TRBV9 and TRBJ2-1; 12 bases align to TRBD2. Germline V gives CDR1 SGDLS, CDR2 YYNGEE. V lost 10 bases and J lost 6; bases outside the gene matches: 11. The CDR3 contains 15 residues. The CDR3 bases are TGTGCCTCTACCCTAGCGGGAGGGATTGCCAATGAGCAGTTCTTC. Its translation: CASTLAGGIANEQFF.

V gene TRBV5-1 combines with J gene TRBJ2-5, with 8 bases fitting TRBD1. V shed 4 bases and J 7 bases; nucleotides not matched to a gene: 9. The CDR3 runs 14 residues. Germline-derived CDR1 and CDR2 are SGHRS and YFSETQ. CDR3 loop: CASSLQQGGGTQYF. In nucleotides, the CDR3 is TGCGCCAGCAGCCTACAACAGGGGGGAGGGACCCAGTACTTC.

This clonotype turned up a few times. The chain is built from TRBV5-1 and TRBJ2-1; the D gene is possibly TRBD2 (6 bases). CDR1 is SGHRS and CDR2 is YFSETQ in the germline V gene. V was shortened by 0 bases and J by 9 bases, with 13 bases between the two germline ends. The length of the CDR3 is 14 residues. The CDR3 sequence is CASSLAVSGGEQFF. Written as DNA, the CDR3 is TGCGCCAGCAGCTTGGCCGTTAGCGGTGGTGAGCAGTTCTTC.

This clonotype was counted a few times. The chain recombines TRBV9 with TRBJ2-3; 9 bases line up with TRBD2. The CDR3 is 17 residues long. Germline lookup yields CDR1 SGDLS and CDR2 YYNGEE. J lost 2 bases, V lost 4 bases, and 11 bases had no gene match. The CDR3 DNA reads TGTGCCAGCAGCTCTCGCCCACTAGCGGGCCTCACAGATACGCAGTATTTT. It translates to CASSSRPLAGLTDTQYF.

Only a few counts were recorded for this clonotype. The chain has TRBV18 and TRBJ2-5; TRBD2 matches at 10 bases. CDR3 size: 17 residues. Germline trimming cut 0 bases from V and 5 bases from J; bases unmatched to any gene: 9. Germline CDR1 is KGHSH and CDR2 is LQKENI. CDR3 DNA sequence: TGTGCCAGCTCACCACCCTTCCTAGCGGGAGCCCTCGAGACCCAGTACTTC. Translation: CASSPPFLAGALETQYF.

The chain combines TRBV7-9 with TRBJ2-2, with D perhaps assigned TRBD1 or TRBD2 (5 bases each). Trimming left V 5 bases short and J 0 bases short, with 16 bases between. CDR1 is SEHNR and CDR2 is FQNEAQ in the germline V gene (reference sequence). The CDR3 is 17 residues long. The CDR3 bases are TGTGCCAGCAGCCAGCCCCTACTAGGGGCGAACACCGGGGAGCTGTTTTTT. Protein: CASSQPLLGANTGELFF.